This T cell receptor beta chain was documented in a study of T cells in Graves' hyperthyroidism and ophthalmopathy. Patients counted as stable if ophthalmopathy did not develop within 18 months. With a duration under 2 months, the hyperthyroidism was newly diagnosed in patients aged 18 to 65. V was pared by 6 bases and J by 4 bases, with 5 bases of the junction left unmatched. The CDR3 runs 14 residues. Looked up from germline, CDR1 is DFQATT and CDR2 is SNEGSKA (reference sequence). Note on this clonotype: Its antigen is not known.

From RNA transcripts, TCR beta CDR3 regions were amplified. During a first-round RT-PCR of the TCR CDR3, the HTBI primer set was used. Each CDR3 protein is one row after TCRdb ran MiXCR on the multiplex PCR reads. The repertoire holds approximately 400,000 distinct CDR3 sequences, with just under 15% as singletons. Whole-study findings and limits: From stable hyperthyroidism, ophthalmopathy was set apart by a 13 V-J model. The model made its ophthalmopathy prediction, and onset followed a median approximately 6.5 months later.

This rearrangement joins TRBV20-1 to TRBJ2-7; 14 bases agree with TRBD2. Sequenced: blood. The clonotype originates from a woman aged 25-40 years with Graves' hyperthyroidism. The CDR3 loop reads CSAGTSGSGYEQYF. In DNA, the CDR3 is TGCAGTGCGGGGACTAGCGGGAGCGGGTACGAGCAGTACTTC.